The TCR beta chain under discussion was sequenced for a study of cytomegalovirus exposure and HLA in healthy donors. Study results and caveats: There were 150 to 200 TCR beta chains listed as cytomegalovirus-associated. There were some public TCRs occurring in many donors, but most TCR sequences were rare.

Generated by immunoSEQ multiplex PCR, the TCRdb table keeps only in-frame clones and is missing some. The sample has around 73,000 clones, about 90% seen once. Worth noting for this clone: The antigen remains undetermined.

The germline V gene encodes CDR1 LNHDA and CDR2 SQIVND (reference sequence). CDR3 length: 15 residues. V lost 3 bases to trimming and J lost 0 bases, with 9 bases between them. This chain connects TRBV19 to TRBJ1-3, with D hard to call. Sample: PBMCs. This clonotype was sampled from a woman under 30 in good health and CMV-seropositive. In nucleotides, the CDR3 is TGTGCCAGTAGTATTTCAAAGAGCTCTGGAAACACCATATATTTT. As protein: CASSISKSSGNTIYF.